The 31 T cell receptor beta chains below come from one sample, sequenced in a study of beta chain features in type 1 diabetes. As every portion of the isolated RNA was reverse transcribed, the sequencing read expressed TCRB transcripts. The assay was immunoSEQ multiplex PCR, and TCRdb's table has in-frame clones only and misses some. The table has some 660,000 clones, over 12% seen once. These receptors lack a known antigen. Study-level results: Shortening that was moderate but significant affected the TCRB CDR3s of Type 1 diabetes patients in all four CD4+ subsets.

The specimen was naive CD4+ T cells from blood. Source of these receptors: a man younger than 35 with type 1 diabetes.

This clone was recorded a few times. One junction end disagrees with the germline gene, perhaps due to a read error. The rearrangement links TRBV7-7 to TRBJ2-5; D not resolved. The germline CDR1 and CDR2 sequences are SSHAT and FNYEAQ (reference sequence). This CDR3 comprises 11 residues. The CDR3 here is CASRFGETQYF. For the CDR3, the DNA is TGTGCTAGCAGATTCGGGGAGACCCAGTACTTC.

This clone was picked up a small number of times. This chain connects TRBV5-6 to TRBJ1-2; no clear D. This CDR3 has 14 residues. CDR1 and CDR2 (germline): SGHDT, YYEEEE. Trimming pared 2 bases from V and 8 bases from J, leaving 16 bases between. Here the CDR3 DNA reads TGTGCCAGCAGCTTTTACGCGGTTACTGGAGGCTACACCTTC. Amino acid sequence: CASSFYAVTGGYTF.

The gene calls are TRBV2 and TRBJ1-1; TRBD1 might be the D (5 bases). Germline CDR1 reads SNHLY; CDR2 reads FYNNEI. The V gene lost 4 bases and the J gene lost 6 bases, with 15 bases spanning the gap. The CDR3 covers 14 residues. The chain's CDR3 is CASSGDGGRAEAFF. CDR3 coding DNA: TGTGCCAGCAGTGGGGACGGGGGAAGGGCTGAAGCTTTCTTT.

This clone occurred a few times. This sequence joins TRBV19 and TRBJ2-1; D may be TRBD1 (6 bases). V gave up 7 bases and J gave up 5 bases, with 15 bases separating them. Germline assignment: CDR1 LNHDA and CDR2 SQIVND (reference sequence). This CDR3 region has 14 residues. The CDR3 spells CASTRGRSDNEQFF. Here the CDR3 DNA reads TGTGCCAGTACCAGGGGACGGTCGGACAATGAGCAGTTCTTC.

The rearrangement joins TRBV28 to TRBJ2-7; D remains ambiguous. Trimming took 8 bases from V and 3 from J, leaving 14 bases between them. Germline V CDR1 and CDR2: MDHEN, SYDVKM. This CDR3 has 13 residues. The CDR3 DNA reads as TGTGCCAGCTTCAGTGACCCTCACTACGAGCAGTACTTC. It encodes CASFSDPHYEQYF.

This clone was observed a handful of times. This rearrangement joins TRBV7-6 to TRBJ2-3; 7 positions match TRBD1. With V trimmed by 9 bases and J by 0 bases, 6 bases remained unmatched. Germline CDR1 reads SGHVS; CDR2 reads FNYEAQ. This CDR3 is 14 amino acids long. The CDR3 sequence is CASRTGSSTDTQYF. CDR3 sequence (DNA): TGTGCCAGTCGGACAGGTTCTAGCACAGATACGCAGTATTTT.

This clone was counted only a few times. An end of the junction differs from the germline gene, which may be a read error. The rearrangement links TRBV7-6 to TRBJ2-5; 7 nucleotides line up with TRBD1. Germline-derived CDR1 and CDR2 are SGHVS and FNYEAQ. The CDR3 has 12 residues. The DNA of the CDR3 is TGTGCCAGCAGCTACGACAGGGTCGGGGTGGACTTC. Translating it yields CASSYDRVGVDF.

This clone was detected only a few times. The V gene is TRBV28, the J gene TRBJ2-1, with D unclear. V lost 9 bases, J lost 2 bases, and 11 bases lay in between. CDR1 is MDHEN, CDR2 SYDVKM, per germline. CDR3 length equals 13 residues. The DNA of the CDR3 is TGTGCCAGTAACGTGACACCCTACAATGAGCAGTTCTTC. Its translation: CASNVTPYNEQFF.

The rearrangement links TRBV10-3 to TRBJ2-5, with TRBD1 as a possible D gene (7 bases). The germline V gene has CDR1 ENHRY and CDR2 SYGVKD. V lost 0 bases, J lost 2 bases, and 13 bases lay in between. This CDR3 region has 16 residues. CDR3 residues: CAISESGGAGQETQYF. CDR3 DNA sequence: TGTGCCATCAGTGAGTCAGGGGGCGCGGGACAAGAGACCCAGTACTTC.

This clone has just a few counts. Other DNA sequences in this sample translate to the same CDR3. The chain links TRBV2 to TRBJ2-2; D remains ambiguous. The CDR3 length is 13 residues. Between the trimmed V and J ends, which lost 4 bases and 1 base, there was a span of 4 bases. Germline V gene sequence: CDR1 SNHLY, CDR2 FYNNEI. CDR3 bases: TGTGCCAGCAGTGGCCAGAACACCGGGGAGCTGTTTTTT. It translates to CASSGQNTGELFF. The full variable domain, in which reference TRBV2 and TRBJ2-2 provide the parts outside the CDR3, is EPEVTQTPSHQVTQMGQEVILRCVPISNHLYFYWYRQILGQKVEFLVSFYNNEISEKSEIFDDQFSVERPDGSNFTLKIRSTKLEDSAMYFCASSGQNTGELFFGEGSRLTVL.

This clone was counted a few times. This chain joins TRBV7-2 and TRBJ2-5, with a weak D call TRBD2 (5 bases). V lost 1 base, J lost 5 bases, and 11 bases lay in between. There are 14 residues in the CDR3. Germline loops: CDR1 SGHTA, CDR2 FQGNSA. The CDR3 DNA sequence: TGTGCCAGCAGCTTAGGCGGACTGAGGGAGACCCAGTACTTC. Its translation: CASSLGGLRETQYF.

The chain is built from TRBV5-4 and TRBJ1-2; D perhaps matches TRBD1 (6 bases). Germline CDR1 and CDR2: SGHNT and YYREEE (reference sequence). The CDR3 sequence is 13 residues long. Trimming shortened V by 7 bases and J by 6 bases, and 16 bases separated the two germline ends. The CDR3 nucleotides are TGTGCCAGCGCCCGCCAGGGGATGGATGGCTACACCTTC. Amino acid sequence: CASARQGMDGYTF.

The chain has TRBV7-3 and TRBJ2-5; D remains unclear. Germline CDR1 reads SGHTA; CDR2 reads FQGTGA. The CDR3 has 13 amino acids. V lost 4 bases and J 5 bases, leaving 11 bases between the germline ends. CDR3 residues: CASSSLNGETQYF. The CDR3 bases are TGTGCCAGCAGCTCCTTGAATGGGGAGACCCAGTACTTC.

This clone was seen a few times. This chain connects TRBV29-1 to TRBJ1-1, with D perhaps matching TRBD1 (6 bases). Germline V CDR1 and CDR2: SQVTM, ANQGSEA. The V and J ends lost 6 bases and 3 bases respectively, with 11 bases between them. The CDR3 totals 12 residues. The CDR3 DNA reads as TGCAGCGTCTCCCACAGGGACACTGAAGCTTTCTTT. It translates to CSVSHRDTEAFF.

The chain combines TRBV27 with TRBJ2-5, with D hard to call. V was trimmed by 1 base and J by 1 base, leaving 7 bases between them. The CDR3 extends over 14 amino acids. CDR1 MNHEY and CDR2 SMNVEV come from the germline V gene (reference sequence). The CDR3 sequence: CASSLLTFQETQYF. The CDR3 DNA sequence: TGTGCCAGCAGTTTATTAACATTCCAAGAGACCCAGTACTTC.

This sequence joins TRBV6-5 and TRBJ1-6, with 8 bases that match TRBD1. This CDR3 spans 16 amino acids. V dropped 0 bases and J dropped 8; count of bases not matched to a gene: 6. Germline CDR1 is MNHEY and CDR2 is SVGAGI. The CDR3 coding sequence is TGTGCCAGCAGTTACTCGGGACAGGTGTTGGATTCACCCCTCCACTTT. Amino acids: CASSYSGQVLDSPLHF.

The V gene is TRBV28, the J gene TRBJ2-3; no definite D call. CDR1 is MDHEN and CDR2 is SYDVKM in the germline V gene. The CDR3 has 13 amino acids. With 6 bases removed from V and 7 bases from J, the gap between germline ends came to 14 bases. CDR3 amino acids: CASSPQRAHTQYF. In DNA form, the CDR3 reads TGTGCCAGCAGCCCGCAAAGAGCTCATACGCAGTATTTT.

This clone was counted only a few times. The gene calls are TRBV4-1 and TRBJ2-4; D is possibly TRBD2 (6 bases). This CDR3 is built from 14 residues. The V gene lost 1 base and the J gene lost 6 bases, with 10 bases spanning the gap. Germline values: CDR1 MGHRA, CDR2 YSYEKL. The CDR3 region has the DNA TGCGCCAGCAGCCAAGCGGGACTGCCAAACATTCAGTACTTC. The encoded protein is CASSQAGLPNIQYF.

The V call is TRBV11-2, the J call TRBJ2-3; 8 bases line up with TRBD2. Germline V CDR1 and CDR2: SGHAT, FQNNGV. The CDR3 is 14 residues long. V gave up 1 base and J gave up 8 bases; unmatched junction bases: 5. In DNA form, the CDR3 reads TGTGCCAGCAGCTTAGGTGGCCGGGAGGGTACGCAGTATTTT. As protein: CASSLGGREGTQYF.

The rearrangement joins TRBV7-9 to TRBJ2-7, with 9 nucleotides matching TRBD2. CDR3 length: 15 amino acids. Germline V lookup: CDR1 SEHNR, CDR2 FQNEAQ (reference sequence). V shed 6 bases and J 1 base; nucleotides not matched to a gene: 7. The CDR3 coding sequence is TGTGCCAGCAGTTCGACTAGCGGTGGTTCCTACGAGCAGTACTTC. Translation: CASSSTSGGSYEQYF. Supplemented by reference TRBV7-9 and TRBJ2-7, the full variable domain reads DTGVSQNPRHKITKRGQNVTFRCDPISEHNRLYWYRQTLGQGPEFLTYFQNEAQLEKSRLLSDRFSAERPKGSFSTLEIQRTEQGDSAMYLCASSSTSGGSYEQYFGPGTRLTVT.

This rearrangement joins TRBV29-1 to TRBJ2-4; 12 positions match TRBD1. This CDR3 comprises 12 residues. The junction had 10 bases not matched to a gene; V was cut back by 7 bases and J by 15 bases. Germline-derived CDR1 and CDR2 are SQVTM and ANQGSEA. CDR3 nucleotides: TGCAGCGGAGGGACAGGGGGCTCCGATCGGTACTTC. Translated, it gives CSGGTGGSDRYF. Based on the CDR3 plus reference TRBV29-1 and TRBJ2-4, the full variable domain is SAVISQKPSRDICQRGTSLTIQCQVDSQVTMMFWYRQQPGQSLTLIATANQGSEATYESGFVIDKFPISRPNLTFSTLTVSNMSPEDSSIYLCSGGTGGSDRYFGAGTRLSVL.

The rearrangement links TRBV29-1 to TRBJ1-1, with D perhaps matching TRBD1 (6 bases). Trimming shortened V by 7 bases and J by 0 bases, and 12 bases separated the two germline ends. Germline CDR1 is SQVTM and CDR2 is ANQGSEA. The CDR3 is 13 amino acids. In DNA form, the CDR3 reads TGCAGCGGGGGGCTTCACATGAACACTGAAGCTTTCTTT. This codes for CSGGLHMNTEAFF. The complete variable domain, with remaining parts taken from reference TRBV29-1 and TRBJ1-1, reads SAVISQKPSRDICQRGTSLTIQCQVDSQVTMMFWYRQQPGQSLTLIATANQGSEATYESGFVIDKFPISRPNLTFSTLTVSNMSPEDSSIYLCSGGLHMNTEAFFGQGTRLTVV.

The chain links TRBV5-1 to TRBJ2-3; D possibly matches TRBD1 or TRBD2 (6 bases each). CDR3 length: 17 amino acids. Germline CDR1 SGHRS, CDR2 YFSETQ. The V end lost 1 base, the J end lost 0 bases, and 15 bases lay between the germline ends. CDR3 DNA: TGCGCCAGCAGCTTGACCCGATGGGGGGCTAGCACAGATACGCAGTATTTT. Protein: CASSLTRWGASTDTQYF. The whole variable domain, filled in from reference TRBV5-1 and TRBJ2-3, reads KAGVTQTPRYLIKTRGQQVTLSCSPISGHRSVSWYQQTPGQGLQFLFEYFSETQRNKGNFPGRFSGRQFSNSRSEMNVSTLELGDSALYLCASSLTRWGASTDTQYFGPGTRLTVL.

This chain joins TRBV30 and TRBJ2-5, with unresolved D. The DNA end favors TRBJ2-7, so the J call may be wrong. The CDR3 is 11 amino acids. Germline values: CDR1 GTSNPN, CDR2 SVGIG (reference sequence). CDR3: CAWSVKYEQYF. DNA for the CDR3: TGTGCCTGGAGTGTAAAGTACGAGCAGTACTTC.

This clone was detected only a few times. The CDR3 coding sequence is TGTGCCTGGCAGGGGGGCAGGGCGGGTCGAAGGGAGACCCAGTACTTC. As protein: CAWQGGRAGRRETQYF. This chain uses TRBV30 with TRBJ2-5; tentative D call: TRBD1 (7 bases). Germline V lookup: CDR1 GTSNPN, CDR2 SVGIG (reference sequence). This CDR3 contains 16 residues. Trimming took off 5 bases at V and 5 bases at J, with 24 bases between the two ends.

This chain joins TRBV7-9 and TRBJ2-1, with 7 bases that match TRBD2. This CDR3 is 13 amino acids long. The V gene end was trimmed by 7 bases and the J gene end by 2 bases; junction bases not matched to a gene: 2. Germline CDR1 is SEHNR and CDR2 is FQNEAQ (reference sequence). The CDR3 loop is CASTLAAYNEQFF. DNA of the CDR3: TGTGCCAGCACTCTAGCGGCCTACAATGAGCAGTTCTTC.

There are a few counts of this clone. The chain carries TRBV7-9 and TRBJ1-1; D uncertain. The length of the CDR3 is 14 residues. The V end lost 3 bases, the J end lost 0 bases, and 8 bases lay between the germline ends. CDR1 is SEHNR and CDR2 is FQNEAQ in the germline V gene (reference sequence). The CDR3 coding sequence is TGTGCCAGCAGCTTCACGAAAGTGAACACTGAAGCTTTCTTT. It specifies CASSFTKVNTEAFF.

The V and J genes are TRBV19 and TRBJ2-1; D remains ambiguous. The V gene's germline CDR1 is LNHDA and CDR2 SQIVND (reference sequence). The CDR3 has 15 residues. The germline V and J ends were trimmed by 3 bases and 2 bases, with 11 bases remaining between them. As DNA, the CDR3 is TGTGCCAGTAGTATTGGGGTAGCAACCTACAATGAGCAGTTCTTC. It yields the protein CASSIGVATYNEQFF. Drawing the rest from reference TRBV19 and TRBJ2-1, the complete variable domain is DGGITQSPKYLFRKEGQNVTLSCEQNLNHDAMYWYRQDPGQGLRLIYYSQIVNDFQKGDIAEGYSVSREKKESFPLTVTSAQKNPTAFYLCASSIGVATYNEQFFGPGTRLTVL.

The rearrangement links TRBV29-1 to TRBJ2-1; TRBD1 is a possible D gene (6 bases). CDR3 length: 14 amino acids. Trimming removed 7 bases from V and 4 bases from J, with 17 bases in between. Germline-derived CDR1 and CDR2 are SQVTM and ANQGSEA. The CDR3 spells CSASGTRAYNEQFF. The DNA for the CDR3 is TGCAGCGCCTCCGGGACAAGAGCATACAATGAGCAGTTCTTC.

The CDR3 spells CSVAQRADTEAFF. The CDR3 bases are TGCAGCGTCGCCCAGCGCGCCGACACTGAAGCTTTCTTT. V and J are TRBV29-1 and TRBJ1-1; D is uncertain. This CDR3 comprises 13 residues. The V gene lost 6 bases and the J gene lost 3 bases, with 14 bases spanning the gap. Germline V CDR1 and CDR2: SQVTM, ANQGSEA.

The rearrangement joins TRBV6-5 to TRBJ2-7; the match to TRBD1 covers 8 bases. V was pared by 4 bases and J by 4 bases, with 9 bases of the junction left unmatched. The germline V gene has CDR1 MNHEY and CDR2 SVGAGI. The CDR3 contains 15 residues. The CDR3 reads CASSFSRQGTYEQYF. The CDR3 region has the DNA TGTGCCAGCAGTTTCTCTCGACAGGGGACATACGAGCAGTACTTC.